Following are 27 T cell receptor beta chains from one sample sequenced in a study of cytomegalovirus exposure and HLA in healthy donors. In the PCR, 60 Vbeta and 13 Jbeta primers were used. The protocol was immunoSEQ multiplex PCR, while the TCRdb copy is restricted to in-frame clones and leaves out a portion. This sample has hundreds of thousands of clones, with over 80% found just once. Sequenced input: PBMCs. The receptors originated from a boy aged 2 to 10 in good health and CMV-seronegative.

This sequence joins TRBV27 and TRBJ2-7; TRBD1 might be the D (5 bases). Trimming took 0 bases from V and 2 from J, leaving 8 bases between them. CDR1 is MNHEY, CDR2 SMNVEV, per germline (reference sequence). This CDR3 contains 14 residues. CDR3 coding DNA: TGTGCCAGCAGTTTATCAGGGGTCGCCTACGAGCAGTACTTC. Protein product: CASSLSGVAYEQYF.

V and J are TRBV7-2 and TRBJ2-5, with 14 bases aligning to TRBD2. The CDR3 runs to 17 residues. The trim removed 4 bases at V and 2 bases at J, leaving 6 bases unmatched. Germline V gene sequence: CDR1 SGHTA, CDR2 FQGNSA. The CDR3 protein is CASSWETSGRGQETQYF. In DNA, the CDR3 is TGTGCCAGCAGCTGGGAGACTAGCGGGAGGGGGCAAGAGACCCAGTACTTC.

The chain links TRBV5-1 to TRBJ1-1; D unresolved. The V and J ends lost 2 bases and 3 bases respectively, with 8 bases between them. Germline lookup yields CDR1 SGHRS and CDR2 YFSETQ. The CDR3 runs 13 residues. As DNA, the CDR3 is TGCGCCAGCAGCTTTGCGGGTGACACTGAAGCTTTCTTT. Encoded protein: CASSFAGDTEAFF.

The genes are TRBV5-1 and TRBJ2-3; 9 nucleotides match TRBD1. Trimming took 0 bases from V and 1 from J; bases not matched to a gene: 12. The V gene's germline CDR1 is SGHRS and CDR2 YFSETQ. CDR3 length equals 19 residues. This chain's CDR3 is CASSLAQGETGGRTDTQYF. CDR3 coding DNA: TGCGCCAGCAGCTTGGCCCAAGGCGAGACAGGGGGGCGCACAGATACGCAGTATTTT.

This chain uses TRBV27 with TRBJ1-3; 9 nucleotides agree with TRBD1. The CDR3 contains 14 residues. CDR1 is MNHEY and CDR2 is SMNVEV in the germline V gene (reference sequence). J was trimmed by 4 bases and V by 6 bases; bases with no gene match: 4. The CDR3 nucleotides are TGTGCCAGCAGCCGGGGACAGGGAGGAAACACCATATATTTT. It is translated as CASSRGQGGNTIYF.

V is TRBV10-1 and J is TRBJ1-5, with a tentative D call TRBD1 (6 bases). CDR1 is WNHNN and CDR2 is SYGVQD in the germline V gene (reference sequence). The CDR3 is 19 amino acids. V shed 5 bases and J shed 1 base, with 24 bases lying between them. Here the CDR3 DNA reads TGCGCCAGCAGTCTGAGCAGGGGTTTAGGAAAGGGGAGCAATCAGCCCCAGCATTTT. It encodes CASSLSRGLGKGSNQPQHF.

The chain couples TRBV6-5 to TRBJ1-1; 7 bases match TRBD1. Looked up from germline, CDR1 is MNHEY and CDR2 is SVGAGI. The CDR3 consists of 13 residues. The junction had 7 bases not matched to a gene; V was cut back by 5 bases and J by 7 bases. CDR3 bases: TGTGCCAGCAGTAAACCGACAGGGTATGAAGCTTTCTTT. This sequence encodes CASSKPTGYEAFF.

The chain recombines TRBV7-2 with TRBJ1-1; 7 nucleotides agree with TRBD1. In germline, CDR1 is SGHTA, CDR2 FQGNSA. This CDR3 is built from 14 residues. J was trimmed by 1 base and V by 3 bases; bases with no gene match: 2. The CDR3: CASSLTGRNTEAFF. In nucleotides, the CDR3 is TGTGCCAGCAGCTTGACAGGGCGGAACACTGAAGCTTTCTTT.

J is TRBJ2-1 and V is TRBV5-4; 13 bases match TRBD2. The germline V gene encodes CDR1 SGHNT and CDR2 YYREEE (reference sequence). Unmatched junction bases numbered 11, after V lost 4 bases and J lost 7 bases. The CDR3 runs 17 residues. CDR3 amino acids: CASSRAWTSGSKNEQFF. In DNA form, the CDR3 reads TGTGCCAGCAGCCGGGCGTGGACTAGCGGGAGTAAGAATGAGCAGTTCTTC.

Written as DNA, the CDR3 is TGTGCCTGGAATCGTGCGGATTGTAAGGCTTTCTTT. The encoded protein is CAWNRADCKAFF. The chain employs TRBV30 and TRBJ1-1; no definite D call. The length of the CDR3 is 12 residues. Germline assignment: CDR1 GTSNPN and CDR2 SVGIG (reference sequence). Trimming stripped 4 bases from V and 11 bases from J, with 17 bases between.

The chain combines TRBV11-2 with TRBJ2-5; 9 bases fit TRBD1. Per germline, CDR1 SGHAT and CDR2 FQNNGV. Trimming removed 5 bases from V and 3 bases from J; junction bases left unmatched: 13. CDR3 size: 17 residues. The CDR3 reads CASSPGRRTGEKETQYF. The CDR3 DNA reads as TGTGCCAGCAGCCCCGGTCGTAGGACAGGGGAGAAAGAGACCCAGTACTTC.

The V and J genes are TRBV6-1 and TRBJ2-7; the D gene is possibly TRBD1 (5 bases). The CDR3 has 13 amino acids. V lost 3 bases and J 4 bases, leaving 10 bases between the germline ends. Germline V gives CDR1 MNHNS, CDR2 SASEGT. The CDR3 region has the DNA TGTGCCAGCAGTGACAGGGAATGGTACGAGCAGTACTTC. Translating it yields CASSDREWYEQYF.

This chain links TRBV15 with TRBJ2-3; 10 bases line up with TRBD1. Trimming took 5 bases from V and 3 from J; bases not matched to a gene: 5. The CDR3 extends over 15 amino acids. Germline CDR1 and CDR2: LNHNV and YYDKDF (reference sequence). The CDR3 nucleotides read TGTGCCACCAGCCTGACAGGGGGCGCGACAGATACGCAGTATTTT. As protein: CATSLTGGATDTQYF.

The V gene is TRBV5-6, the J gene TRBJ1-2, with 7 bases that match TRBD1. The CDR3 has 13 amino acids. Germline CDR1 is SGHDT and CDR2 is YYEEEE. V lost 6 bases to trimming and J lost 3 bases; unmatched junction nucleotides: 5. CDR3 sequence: CASKGTVHYGYTF. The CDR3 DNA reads TGTGCCAGCAAGGGGACAGTTCACTATGGCTACACCTTC.

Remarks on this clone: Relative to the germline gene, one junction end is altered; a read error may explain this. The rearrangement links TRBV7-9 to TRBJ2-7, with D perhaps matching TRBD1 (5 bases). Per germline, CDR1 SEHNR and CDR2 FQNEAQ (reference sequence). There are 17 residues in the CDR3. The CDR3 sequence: CSSSPLRGQNLDYEQYF. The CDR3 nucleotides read TGTTCCAGCAGCCCACTCCGCGGACAAAATCTCGACTACGAGCAGTACTTC.

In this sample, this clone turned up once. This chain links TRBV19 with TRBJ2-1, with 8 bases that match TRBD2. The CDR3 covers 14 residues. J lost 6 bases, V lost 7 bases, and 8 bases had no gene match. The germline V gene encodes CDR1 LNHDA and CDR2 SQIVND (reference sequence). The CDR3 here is CASISRGLGNEQFF. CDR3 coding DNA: TGTGCCAGTATTAGCCGGGGACTAGGCAATGAGCAGTTCTTC.

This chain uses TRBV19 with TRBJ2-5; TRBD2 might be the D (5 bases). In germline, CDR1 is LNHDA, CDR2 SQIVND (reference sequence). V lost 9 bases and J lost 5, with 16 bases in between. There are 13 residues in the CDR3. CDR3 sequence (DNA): TGTGCCAGCCAGTCGGTAGCGACGGAGACCCAGTACTTC. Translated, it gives CASQSVATETQYF. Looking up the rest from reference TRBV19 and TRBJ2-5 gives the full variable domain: DGGITQSPKYLFRKEGQNVTLSCEQNLNHDAMYWYRQDPGQGLRLIYYSQIVNDFQKGDIAEGYSVSREKKESFPLTVTSAQKNPTAFYLCASQSVATETQYFGPGTRLLVL.

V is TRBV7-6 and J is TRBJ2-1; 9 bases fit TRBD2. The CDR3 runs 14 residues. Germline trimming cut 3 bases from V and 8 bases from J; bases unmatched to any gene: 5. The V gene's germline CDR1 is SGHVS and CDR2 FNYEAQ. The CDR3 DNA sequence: TGTGCCAGCAGCTTGGCGGGAGGGCCCGATGAGCAGTTCTTC. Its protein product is CASSLAGGPDEQFF.

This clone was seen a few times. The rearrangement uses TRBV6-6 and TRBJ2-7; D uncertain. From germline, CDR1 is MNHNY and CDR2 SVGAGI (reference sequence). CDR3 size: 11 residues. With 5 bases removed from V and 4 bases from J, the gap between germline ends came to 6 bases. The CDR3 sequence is CASSEKYEQYF. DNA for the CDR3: TGTGCCAGCAGTGAGAAGTACGAGCAGTACTTC.

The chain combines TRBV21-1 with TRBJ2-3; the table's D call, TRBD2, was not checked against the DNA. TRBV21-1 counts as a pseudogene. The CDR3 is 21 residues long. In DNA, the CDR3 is TGTGCCAGCAGCAAAGGGTGGGGCAGGGCGGGAGTACCCTATAGCACAGATACGCAGTATTTT. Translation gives CASSKGWGRAGVPYSTDTQYF.

The CDR3 spells CASSVVGGGGELFF. CDR3 DNA: TGTGCCAGCAGCGTAGTAGGGGGTGGCGGGGAGCTGTTTTTT. This rearrangement joins TRBV9 to TRBJ2-2; TRBD1 might be the D (6 bases). The CDR3 contains 14 residues. Trimming shortened V by 0 bases and J by 7 bases, and 10 bases separated the two germline ends. Germline V gives CDR1 SGDLS, CDR2 YYNGEE.

The CDR3 DNA follows: TGTGCCAGCAGCTTGCTCGCGGGGGGGCATCCGAACACCGGGGAGCTGTTTTTT. Translating gives CASSLLAGGHPNTGELFF. The genes are TRBV7-2 and TRBJ2-2, with 9 bases matching TRBD2. V was pared by 3 bases and J by 0 bases, with 8 bases of the junction left unmatched. The length of the CDR3 is 18 residues. CDR1 and CDR2 from the germline V gene are SGHTA and FQGNSA.

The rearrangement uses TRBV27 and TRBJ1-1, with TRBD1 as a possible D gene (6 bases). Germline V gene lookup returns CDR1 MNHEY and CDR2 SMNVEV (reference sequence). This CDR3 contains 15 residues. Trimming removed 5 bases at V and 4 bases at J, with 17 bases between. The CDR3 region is CASSPLDRPRTEAFF. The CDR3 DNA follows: TGTGCCAGCAGTCCGTTAGACAGGCCGCGCACTGAAGCTTTCTTT.

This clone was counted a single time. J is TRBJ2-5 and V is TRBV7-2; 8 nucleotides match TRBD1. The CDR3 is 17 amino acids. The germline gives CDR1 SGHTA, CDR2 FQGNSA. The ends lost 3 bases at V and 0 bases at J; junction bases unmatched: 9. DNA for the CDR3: TGTGCCAGCAGCTTGGGACCCACAGGGGGTAACCAAGAGACCCAGTACTTC. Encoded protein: CASSLGPTGGNQETQYF.

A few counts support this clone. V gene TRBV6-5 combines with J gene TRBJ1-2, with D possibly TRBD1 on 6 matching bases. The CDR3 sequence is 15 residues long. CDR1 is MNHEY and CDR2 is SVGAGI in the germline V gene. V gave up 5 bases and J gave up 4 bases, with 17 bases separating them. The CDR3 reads CASSTKQGFSYGYTF. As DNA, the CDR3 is TGTGCCAGCAGTACAAAACAGGGATTCAGCTATGGCTACACCTTC.

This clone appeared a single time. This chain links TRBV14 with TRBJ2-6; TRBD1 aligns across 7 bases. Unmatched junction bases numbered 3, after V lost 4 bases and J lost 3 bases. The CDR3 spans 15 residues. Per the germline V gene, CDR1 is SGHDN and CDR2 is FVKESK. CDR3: CASSPTGVGANVLTF. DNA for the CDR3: TGTGCCAGCAGCCCTACAGGGGTTGGGGCCAACGTCCTGACTTTC.

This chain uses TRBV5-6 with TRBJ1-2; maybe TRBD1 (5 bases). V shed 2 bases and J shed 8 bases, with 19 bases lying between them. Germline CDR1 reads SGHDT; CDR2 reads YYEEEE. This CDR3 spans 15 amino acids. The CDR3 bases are TGTGCCAGCAGCTTATTCCCCGGGGGAGATGGAGGCTACACCTTC. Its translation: CASSLFPGGDGGYTF.